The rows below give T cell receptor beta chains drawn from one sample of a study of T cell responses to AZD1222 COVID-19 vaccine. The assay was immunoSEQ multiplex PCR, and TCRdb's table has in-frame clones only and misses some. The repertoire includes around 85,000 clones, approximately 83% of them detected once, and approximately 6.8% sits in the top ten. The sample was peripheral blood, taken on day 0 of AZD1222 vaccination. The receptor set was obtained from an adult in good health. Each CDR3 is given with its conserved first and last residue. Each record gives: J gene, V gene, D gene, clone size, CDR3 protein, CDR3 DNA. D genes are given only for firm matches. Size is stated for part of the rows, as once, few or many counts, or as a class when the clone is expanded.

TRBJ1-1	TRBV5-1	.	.	CASSLIRGGNTEAFF	TGCGCCAGCAGCTTGATCCGGGGAGGGAACACTGAAGCTTTCTTT
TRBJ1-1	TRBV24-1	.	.	CATSNLNTEAFF	TGTGCCACCAGCAACCTGAACACTGAAGCTTTCTTT
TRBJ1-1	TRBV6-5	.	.	CASSPQGGVNTEAFF	TGTGCCAGCAGTCCCCAGGGCGGTGTGAACACTGAAGCTTTCTTT
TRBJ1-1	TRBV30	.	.	CAWKWDTEAFF	TGTGCCTGGAAATGGGACACTGAAGCTTTCTTT
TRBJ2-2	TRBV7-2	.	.	CASSNPGTGELFF	TGTGCCAGCAGCAACCCTGGGACCGGGGAGCTGTTTTTT
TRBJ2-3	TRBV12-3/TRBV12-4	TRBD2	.	CASRSSGGDTQYF	TGTGCCAGCAGATCTAGCGGGGGTGATACGCAGTATTTT
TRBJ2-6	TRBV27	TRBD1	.	CASRPTGDPFSGANVLTF	TGTGCCAGCAGGCCAACAGGGGACCCCTTCTCTGGGGCCAACGTCCTGACTTTC
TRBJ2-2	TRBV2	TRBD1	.	CASSRDRGPGELFF	TGTGCCAGCAGCCGGGACAGGGGGCCAGGGGAGCTGTTTTTT
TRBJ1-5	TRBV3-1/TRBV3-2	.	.	CASSHRAGNQPQHF	TGTGCCAGCAGCCACCGGGCCGGCAATCAGCCCCAGCATTTT
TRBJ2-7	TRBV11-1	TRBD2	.	CASSLLAGSSYEQYF	TGTGCCAGCAGCTTATTAGCGGGAAGCTCCTACGAGCAGTACTTC
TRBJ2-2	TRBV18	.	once	CASSPVKANTGELFF	TGTGCCAGCTCACCAGTGAAAGCGAACACCGGGGAGCTGTTTTTT
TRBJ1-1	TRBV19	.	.	CASSIGAGRRGTEAFF	TGTGCCAGTAGTATCGGGGCAGGGAGGAGGGGCACTGAAGCTTTCTTT
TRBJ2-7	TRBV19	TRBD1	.	CASSSVGQASYEQYF	TGTGCCAGTAGTAGCGTGGGACAGGCTTCCTACGAGCAGTACTTC
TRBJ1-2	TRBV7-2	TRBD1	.	CASSLDSGGAGGYTF	TGTGCCAGCAGCTTAGACTCAGGGGGCGCCGGTGGCTACACCTTC
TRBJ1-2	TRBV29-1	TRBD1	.	CSFGQGGYYGYTF	TGCAGCTTCGGACAGGGCGGGTACTATGGCTACACCTTC
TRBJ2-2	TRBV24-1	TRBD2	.	CATSDAGTSGVLGELFF	TGTGCCACCAGTGATGCAGGGACTAGCGGCGTTTTAGGGGAGCTGTTTTTT
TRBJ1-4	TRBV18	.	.	CASSPGVATNEKLFF	TGTGCCAGCTCACCAGGGGTTGCAACTAATGAAAAACTGTTTTTT
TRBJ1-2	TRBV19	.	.	CASTWTANNYGYTF	TGTGCCAGTACCTGGACAGCGAATAACTATGGCTACACCTTC
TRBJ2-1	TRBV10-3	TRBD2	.	CAISDPVLAGPRDEQFF	TGTGCCATCAGTGATCCCGTACTAGCGGGGCCTCGGGATGAGCAGTTCTTC
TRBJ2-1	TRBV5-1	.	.	CASSLLLNEQFF	TGCGCCAGCAGCTTGTTACTCAATGAGCAGTTCTTC
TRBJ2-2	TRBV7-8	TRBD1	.	CASSLAGQGFTGELFF	TGTGCCAGCAGCTTAGCAGGACAGGGTTTTACCGGGGAGCTGTTTTTT